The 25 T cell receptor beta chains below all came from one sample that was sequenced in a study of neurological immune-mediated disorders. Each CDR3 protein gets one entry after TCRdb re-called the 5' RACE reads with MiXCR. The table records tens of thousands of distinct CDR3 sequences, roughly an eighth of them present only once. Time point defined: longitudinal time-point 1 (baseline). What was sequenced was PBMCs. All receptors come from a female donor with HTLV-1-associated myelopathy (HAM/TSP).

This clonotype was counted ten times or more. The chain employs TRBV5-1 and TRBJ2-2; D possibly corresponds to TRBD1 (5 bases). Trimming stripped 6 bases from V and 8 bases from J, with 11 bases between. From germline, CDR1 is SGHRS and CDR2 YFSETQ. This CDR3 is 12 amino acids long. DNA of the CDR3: TGCGCCAGCATACAAGGGGCTGGGGAGCTGTTTTTT. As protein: CASIQGAGELFF.

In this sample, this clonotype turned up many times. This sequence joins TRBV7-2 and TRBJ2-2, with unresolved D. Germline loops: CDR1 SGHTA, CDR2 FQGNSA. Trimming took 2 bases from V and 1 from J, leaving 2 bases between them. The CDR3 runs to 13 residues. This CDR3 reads CASSLRNTGELFF. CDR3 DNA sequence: TGTGCCAGCAGCTTACGGAACACCGGGGAGCTGTTTTTT.

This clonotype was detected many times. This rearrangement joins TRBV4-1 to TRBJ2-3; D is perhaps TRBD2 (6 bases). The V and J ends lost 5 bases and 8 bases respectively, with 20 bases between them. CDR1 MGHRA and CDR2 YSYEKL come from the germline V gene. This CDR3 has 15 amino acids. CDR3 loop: CASSLVKARGGTQYF. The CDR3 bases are TGCGCCAGCAGCTTAGTCAAGGCGCGGGGTGGTACGCAGTATTTT.

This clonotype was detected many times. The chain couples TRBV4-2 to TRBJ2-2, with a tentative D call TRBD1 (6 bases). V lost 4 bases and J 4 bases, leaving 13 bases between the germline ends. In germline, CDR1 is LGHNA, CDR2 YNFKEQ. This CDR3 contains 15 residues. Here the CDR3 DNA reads TGTGCCAGCAGCCTTGGGGGCGAGGGCACCGGGGAGCTGTTTTTT. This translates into CASSLGGEGTGELFF.

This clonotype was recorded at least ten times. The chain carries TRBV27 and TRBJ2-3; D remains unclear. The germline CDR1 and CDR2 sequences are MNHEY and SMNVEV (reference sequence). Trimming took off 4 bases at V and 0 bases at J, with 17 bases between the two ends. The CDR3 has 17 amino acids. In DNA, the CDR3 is TGTGCCAGCAGTTCCCCCCACGAGCGAACTAGCACAGATACGCAGTATTTT. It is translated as CASSSPHERTSTDTQYF.

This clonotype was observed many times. The CDR3 DNA follows: TGTGCCAGCAGTGGGTCTCGGGTTGGGGACACTGAAGCTTTCTTT. Amino acid sequence: CASSGSRVGDTEAFF. The rearrangement uses TRBV25-1 and TRBJ1-1, with no clear D. CDR3 size: 15 residues. Trimming cost V 4 bases and J 3 bases, with 15 bases left between them. CDR1 is MGHDK and CDR2 is SYGVNS in the germline V gene. Full variable domain (outside the CDR3, taken from reference TRBV25-1 and TRBJ1-1): EADIYQTPRYLVIGTGKKITLECSQTMGHDKMYWYQQDPGMELHLIHYSYGVNSTEKGDLSSESTVSRIRTEHFPLTLESARPSHTSQYLCASSGSRVGDTEAFFGQGTRLTVV.

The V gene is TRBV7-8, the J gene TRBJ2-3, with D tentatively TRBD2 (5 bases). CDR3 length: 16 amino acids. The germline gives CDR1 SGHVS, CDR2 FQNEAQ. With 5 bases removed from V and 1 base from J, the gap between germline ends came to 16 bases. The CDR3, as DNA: TGTGCCAGCAGCCTAACCGAGCGGTTTGGCACAGATACGCAGTATTTT. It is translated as CASSLTERFGTDTQYF.

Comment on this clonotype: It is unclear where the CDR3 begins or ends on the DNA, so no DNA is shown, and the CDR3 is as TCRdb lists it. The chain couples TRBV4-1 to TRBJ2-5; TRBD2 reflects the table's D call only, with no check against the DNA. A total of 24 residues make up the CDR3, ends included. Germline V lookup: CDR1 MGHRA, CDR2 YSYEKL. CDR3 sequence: CASTNQTSMYLCASSLGIEETQYF.

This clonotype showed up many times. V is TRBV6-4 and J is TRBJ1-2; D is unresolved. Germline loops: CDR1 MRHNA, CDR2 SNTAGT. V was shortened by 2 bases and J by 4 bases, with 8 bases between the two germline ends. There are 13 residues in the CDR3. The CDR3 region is CASSDKGLYGYTF. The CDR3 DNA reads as TGTGCCAGCAGTGACAAAGGGCTCTATGGCTACACCTTC.

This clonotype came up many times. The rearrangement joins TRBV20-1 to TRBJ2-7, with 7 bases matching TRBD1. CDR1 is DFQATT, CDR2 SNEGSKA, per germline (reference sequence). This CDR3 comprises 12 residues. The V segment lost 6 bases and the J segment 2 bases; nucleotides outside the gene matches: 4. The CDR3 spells CSANGQAYEQYF. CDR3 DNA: TGCAGTGCCAACGGACAGGCCTACGAGCAGTACTTC.

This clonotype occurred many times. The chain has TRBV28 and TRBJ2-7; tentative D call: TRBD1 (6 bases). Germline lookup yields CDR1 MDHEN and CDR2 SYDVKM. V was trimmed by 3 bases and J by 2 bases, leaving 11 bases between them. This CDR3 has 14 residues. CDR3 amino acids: CASSLQGTPYEQYF. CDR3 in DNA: TGTGCCAGCAGTTTGCAGGGGACGCCCTACGAGCAGTACTTC.

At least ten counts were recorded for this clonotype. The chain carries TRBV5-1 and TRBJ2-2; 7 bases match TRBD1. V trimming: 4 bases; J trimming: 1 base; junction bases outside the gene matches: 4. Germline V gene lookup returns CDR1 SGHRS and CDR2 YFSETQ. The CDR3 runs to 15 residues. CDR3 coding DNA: TGCGCCAGCAGCGAGGGGGCCGGGAACACCGGGGAGCTGTTTTTT. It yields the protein CASSEGAGNTGELFF. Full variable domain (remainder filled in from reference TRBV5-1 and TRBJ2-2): KAGVTQTPRYLIKTRGQQVTLSCSPISGHRSVSWYQQTPGQGLQFLFEYFSETQRNKGNFPGRFSGRQFSNSRSEMNVSTLELGDSALYLCASSEGAGNTGELFFGEGSRLTVL.

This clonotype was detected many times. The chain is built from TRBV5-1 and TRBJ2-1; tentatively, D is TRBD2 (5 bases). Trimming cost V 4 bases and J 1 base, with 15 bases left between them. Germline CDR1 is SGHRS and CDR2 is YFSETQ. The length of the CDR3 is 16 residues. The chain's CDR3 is CASSAGSSGSYNEQFF. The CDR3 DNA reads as TGCGCCAGCAGCGCTGGGAGCAGTGGGTCCTACAATGAGCAGTTCTTC.

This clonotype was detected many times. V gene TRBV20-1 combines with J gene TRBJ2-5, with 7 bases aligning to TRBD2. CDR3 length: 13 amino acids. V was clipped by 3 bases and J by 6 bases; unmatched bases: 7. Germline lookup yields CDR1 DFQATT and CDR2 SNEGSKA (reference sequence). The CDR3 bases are TGCAGTGCTAGGCTAGCGGTAATAAAGACCCAGTACTTC. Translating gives CSARLAVIKTQYF.

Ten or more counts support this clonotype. As DNA, the CDR3 is TGTGCCAGCTCAAGTAGGAGCTCTGGGGCCAACGTCCTGACTTTC. Its translation: CASSSRSSGANVLTF. The chain uses TRBV18 and TRBJ2-6; the D is unclear. This CDR3 comprises 15 residues. Per germline, CDR1 KGHSH and CDR2 LQKENI. The V gene lost 5 bases and the J gene lost 0 bases, with 8 bases spanning the gap.

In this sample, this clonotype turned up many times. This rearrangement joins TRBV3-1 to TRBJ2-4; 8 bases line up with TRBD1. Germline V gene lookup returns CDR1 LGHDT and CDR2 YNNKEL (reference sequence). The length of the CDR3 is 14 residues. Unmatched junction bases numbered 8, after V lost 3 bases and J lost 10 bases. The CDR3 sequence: CASSQTGARGIQYF. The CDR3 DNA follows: TGTGCCAGCAGCCAGACAGGGGCCAGGGGGATTCAGTACTTC.

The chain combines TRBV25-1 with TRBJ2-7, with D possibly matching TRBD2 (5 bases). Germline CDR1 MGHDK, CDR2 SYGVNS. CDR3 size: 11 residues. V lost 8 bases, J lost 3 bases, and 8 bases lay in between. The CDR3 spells CASGAGYEQYF. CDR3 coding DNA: TGTGCCAGCGGCGCGGGCTACGAGCAGTACTTC.

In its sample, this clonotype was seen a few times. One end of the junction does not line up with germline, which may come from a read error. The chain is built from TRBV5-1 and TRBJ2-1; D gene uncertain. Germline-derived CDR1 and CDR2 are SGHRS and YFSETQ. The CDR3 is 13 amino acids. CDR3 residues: CASSQRGYNAQFF. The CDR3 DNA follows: TGCGCCAGCTCACAAAGAGGATACAATGCGCAGTTCTTC.

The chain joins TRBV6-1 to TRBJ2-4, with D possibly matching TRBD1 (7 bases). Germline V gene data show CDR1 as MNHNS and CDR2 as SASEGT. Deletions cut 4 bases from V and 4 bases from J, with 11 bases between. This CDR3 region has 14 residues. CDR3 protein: CASSVGGQKNIQYF. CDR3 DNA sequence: TGTGCCAGCAGTGTCGGGGGACAGAAAAACATTCAGTACTTC.

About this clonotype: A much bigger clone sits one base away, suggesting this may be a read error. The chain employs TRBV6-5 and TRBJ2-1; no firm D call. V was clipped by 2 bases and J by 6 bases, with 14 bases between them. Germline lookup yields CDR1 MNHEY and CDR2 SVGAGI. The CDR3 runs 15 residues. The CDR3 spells CASSYLMARGNEQFF. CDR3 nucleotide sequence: TGTGCCAGCAGTTACCTCATGGCTAGAGGCAATGAGCAGTTCTTC.

CDR3 bases: TGTGCCAGCAGCCCCCAGGCCGGGACGGTCGAACTAGCCAAAAACATTCAGTACTTC. Translating gives CASSPQAGTVELAKNIQYF. V is TRBV11-2 and J is TRBJ2-4; tentatively, D is TRBD1 or TRBD2 (5 bases each). The CDR3 extends over 19 amino acids. CDR1 is SGHAT and CDR2 is FQNNGV in the germline V gene. V lost 5 bases, J lost 0 bases, and 23 bases lay in between.

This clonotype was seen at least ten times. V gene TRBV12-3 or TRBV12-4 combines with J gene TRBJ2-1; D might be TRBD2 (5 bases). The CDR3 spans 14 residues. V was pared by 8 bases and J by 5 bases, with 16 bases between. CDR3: CASLWVAGDNEQFF. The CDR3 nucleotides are TGTGCCAGCCTTTGGGTCGCCGGGGACAATGAGCAGTTCTTC.

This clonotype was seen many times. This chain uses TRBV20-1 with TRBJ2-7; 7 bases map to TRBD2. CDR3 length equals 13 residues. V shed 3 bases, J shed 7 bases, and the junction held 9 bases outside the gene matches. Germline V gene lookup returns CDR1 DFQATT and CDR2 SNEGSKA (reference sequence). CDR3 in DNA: TGCAGTGCTAGTGGGAGGGCGTTAGGTGAGCAGTACTTC. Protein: CSASGRALGEQYF.

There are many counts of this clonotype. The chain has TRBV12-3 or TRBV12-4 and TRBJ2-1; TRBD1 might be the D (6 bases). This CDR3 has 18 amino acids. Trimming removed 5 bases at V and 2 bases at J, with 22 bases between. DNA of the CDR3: TGTGCCAGCAGTCCCTACTTCCACAGGGATAAACCCTACAATGAGCAGTTCTTC. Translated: CASSPYFHRDKPYNEQFF.

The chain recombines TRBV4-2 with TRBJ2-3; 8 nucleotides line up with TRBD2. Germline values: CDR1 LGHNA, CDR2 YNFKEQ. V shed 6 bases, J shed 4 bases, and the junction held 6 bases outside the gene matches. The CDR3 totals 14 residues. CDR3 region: CASSNGGASDTQYF. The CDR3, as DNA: TGTGCCAGCAGTAACGGGGGGGCCTCAGATACGCAGTATTTT.